Detailed here is one T cell receptor beta chain. Some clones are missing from TCRdb's copy, which holds only in-frame ones; the method was immunoSEQ multiplex PCR. The data show some 54,000 clones, more than 70% seen once. Germline CDR1 and CDR2: MNHEY and SMNVEV (reference sequence). The CDR3 consists of 15 residues. After removal of 3 bases from V and 2 bases from J, the junction contained 2 bases not matched to a gene. The data were taken from a study of T cell responses to AZD1222 COVID-19 vaccine. This receptor was taken from an adult in good health. The material sequenced was peripheral blood, taken on day 0 of AZD1222 vaccination. The chain uses TRBV27 and TRBJ2-7; 12 nucleotides align to TRBD2. The CDR3 loop is CASSFRTSGTYEQYF. The DNA of the CDR3 is TGTGCCAGCAGTTTTCGGACTAGCGGGACCTACGAGCAGTACTTC.